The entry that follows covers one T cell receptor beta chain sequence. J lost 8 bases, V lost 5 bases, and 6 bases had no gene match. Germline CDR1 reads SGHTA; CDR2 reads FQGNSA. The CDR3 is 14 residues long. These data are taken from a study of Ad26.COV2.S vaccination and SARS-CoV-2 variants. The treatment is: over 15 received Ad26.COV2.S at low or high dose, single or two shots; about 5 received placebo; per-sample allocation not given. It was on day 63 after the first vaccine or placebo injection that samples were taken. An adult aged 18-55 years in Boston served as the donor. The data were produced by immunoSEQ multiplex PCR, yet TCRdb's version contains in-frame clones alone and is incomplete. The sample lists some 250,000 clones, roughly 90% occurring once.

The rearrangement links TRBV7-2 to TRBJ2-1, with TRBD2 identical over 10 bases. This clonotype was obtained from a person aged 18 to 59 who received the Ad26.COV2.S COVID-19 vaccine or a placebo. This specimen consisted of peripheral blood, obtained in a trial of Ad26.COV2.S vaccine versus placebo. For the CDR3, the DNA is TGTGCCAGCAGCGGTAGCGGGGGGTACTATGAGCAGTTCTTC. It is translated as CASSGSGGYYEQFF.